Detailed here is one T cell receptor (beta chain). From the RT-PCR reads, TCRdb called clonotypes with MiXCR, one entry per CDR3 protein. The table includes hundreds of thousands of distinct CDR3 sequences, about 11% detected once. This record belongs to a study of response to subunit inactivated influenza vaccine. This CDR3 is 17 amino acids long. The germline V gene encodes CDR1 SEHNR and CDR2 FQNEAQ (reference sequence). Trimming stripped 1 base from V and 7 bases from J, with 22 bases between. These data also formed part of another study, on T cells expressing NK-cell markers. From that report: Libraries used 5'RACE template switching adding universal primer site and UMIs.

V usage is TRBV7-9 and J usage is TRBJ1-1, with D perhaps TRBD1 (5 bases). Sequenced here: PBMCs from blood, sampled on the day of vaccination. This sequence originates from a man aged 50 to 59 who received an inactivated influenza vaccine. CDR3 DNA: TGTGCCAGCAGCTTAGGGACAATAGTCCGTTCCGCGCATGAAGCTTTCTTT. Translating it yields CASSLGTIVRSAHEAFF.